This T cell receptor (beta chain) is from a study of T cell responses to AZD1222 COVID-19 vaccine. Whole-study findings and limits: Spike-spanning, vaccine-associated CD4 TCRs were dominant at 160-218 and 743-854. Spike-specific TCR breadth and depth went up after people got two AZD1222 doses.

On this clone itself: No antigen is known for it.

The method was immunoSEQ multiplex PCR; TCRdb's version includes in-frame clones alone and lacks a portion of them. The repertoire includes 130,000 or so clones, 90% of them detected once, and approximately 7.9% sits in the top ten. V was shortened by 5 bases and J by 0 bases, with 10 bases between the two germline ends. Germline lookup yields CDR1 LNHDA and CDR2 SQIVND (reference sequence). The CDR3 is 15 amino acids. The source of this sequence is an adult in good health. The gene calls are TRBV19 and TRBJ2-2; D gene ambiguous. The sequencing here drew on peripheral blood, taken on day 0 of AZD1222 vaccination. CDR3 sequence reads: CASSRVGTNTGELFF. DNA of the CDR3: TGTGCCAGTAGTCGAGTAGGGACGAACACCGGGGAGCTGTTTTTT.